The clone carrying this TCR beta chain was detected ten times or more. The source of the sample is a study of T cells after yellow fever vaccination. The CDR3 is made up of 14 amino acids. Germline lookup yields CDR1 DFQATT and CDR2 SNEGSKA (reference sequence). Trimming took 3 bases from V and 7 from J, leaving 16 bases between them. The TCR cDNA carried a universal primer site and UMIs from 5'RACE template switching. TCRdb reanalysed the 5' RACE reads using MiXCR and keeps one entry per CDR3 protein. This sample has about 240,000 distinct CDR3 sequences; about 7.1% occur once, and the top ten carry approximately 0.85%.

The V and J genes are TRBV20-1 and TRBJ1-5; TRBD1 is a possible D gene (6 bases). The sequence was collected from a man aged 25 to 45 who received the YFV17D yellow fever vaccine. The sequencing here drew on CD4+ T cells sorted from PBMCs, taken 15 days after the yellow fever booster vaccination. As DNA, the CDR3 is TGCAGTGCTAGGTCCGGGGGGGCGGGGCAGCCCCAGCATTTT. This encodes CSARSGGAGQPQHF.